Here is one TCR beta chain with its context. The antigen is not known. This sample also contains other DNA sequences that code for the same CDR3. This PCR relied on a set of 60 Vbeta primers and 13 Jbeta primers. The protocol was immunoSEQ multiplex PCR, while the TCRdb copy is restricted to in-frame clones and leaves out a portion. Among under 200,000 clones, approximately 80% were seen once, and the ten largest hold 0.7% to 0.95%. The CDR3 covers 14 residues. V was cut by 6 bases and J by 7 bases, with 21 bases left in between. Germline CDR1 reads SQVTM; CDR2 reads ANQGSEA. This sample was included in a study of cytomegalovirus exposure and HLA in healthy donors. Whole-study results and caveats: Analysis performed later found about 18,000 TCR beta sequences associated with HLA alleles at 0.05 false discovery rate.

The donors, nominally healthy at sampling, likely had unrecorded immune exposures. Sequencing input: PBMCs. The chain couples TRBV29-1 to TRBJ2-5; the D gene is possibly TRBD2 (6 bases). This receptor was obtained from a young woman in good health and CMV-seronegative. CDR3 residues: CSVEGPVNSGTQYF. The CDR3 DNA reads as TGCAGCGTGGAGGGGCCGGTAAATTCGGGGACCCAGTACTTC.